Presented here are 19 T cell receptor beta chains from one specimen sequenced in a study of T cells in Graves' hyperthyroidism and ophthalmopathy. From RNA transcripts, TCR beta CDR3 regions were amplified. Initially, a first-round RT-PCR of the TCR CDR3 employed the HTBI primer set. TCRdb reprocessed the multiplex PCR reads with MiXCR, giving one entry per CDR3 protein. The profile shows 150,000 to 200,000 distinct CDR3 sequences, over 15% of them singletons. The specimen sequenced was blood. The receptors here all came from a woman aged 45-65 years with Graves' hyperthyroidism.

This clonotype was seen only a few times. This sequence may be a read error, since a much larger clone differs from it by one base. The V gene is TRBV7-9, the J gene TRBJ2-1; D uncertain. The CDR3 sequence is 12 residues long. Germline V gene lookup returns CDR1 SEHNR and CDR2 FQNEAQ (reference sequence). This chain's CDR3 is CASSRLSDEQSF. DNA of the CDR3: TGTGCCAGCAGCCGATTGAGCGATGAGCAGTCCTTC.

As for this clonotype: Being one base from a much bigger clone, this may be a read error. The V gene is TRBV7-2, the J gene TRBJ1-1; 7 nucleotides agree with TRBD1. Germline V CDR1 and CDR2: SGHTA, FQGNSA. The CDR3 sequence is 13 residues long. The CDR3 is CASSQTGNTAAFF. DNA for the CDR3: TGTGCCAGCAGTCAGACAGGGAACACTGCAGCTTTCTTT.

This clonotype was observed at least ten times. The V gene is TRBV12-5, the J gene TRBJ1-1; 7 bases are shared with TRBD1. V gave up 5 bases and J gave up 5 bases; unmatched junction bases: 8. In germline, CDR1 is LGHNT, CDR2 FRNRAP. The CDR3 is 14 residues long. The CDR3 spells CASGARDSQTEAFF. CDR3 in DNA: TGTGCTAGTGGTGCCCGGGACAGTCAAACTGAAGCTTTCTTT.

The chain links TRBV7-3 to TRBJ2-1, with 8 bases lining up with TRBD2. CDR1 and CDR2 from the germline V gene are SGHTA and FQGTGA. The CDR3 extends over 15 amino acids. The V gene end was trimmed by 2 bases and the J gene end by 6 bases; junction bases not matched to a gene: 6. This CDR3 is CASSLLAGSSNEQFF. The CDR3, as DNA: TGTGCCAGCAGCTTACTAGCGGGCTCTTCCAATGAGCAGTTCTTC.

With respect to this clonotype: A much larger clone lies a single base off, so this may be a read error. The chain uses TRBV7-3 and TRBJ2-1; 8 nucleotides line up with TRBD1. V lost 5 bases, J lost 9 bases, and 15 bases stayed unmatched. There are 16 residues in the CDR3. Looked up from germline, CDR1 is SGHTA and CDR2 is FQGTGA. The DNA of the CDR3 is TGTGCCAGCAGCCCCCTCGGACAGGGACTGGGCAGTGAGCAGTTCTTC. Amino acid sequence: CASSPLGQGLGSEQFF.

In its sample, this clonotype was seen a few times. Possible read error: a much larger clone is one base away. The CDR3 nucleotides read TGTGCCAGCAGCCAAGGGGCTAGCACAGATACGCGGTATTTT. This translates into CASSQGASTDTRYF. This chain uses TRBV3-1 with TRBJ2-3; possibly TRBD2 for D (5 bases). Germline CDR1 and CDR2: LGHDT and YNNKEL (reference sequence). The CDR3 length is 14 residues.

The sample holds many counts of this clonotype. The rearrangement joins TRBV3-1 to TRBJ2-7, with D possibly matching TRBD1 (6 bases). The CDR3 covers 14 residues. Deletions cut 5 bases from V and 3 bases from J, with 14 bases between. The germline CDR1 and CDR2 sequences are LGHDT and YNNKEL (reference sequence). This chain's CDR3 is CASSCGQGNYEQYF. For the CDR3, the DNA is TGTGCCAGCAGCTGCGGGCAGGGGAACTACGAGCAGTACTTC.

In this sample, this clonotype turned up many times. The chain is built from TRBV7-2 and TRBJ1-2; 7 bases map to TRBD1. The germline V gene encodes CDR1 SGHTA and CDR2 FQGNSA. Trimming removed 5 bases from V and 6 bases from J; junction bases left unmatched: 15. This CDR3 spans 16 amino acids. The CDR3 DNA follows: TGTGCCAGCAGCCTCGAGACAGGGAGAAGCCGTGATGGCTACACCTTC. Amino acids: CASSLETGRSRDGYTF.

This clonotype came up many times. The chain uses TRBV11-1 and TRBJ2-1, with a weak D call TRBD1 (6 bases). Per germline, CDR1 SGHAT and CDR2 FQDESV (reference sequence). The CDR3 runs 14 residues. The V gene lost 8 bases and the J gene lost 10 bases, with 21 bases spanning the gap. CDR3 in amino acids: CASSTGTSLREQFF. The CDR3 nucleotides are TGTGCCAGCTCTACCGGGACAAGTTTAAGGGAGCAGTTCTTC.

This clonotype was counted ten times or more. The chain uses TRBV12-3 or TRBV12-4 and TRBJ2-3; D unresolved. V lost 3 bases and J lost 1, with 5 bases in between. The CDR3 totals 13 residues. The CDR3 loop is CASSLSGTDTQYF. In DNA form, the CDR3 reads TGTGCCAGCAGTTTGAGCGGCACAGATACGCAGTATTTT.

This clonotype has a count of ten or more. This chain links TRBV7-3 with TRBJ1-2, with no clear D. The CDR3 covers 15 residues. Per germline, CDR1 SGHTA and CDR2 FQGTGA. Trimming stripped 7 bases from V and 3 bases from J, with 18 bases between. CDR3 nucleotide sequence: TGTGCCAGCAACCTTAGCCGCCGGGGTGACTATGGCTACACCTTC. Translating gives CASNLSRRGDYGYTF.

This clonotype was observed many times. J is TRBJ2-2 and V is TRBV20-1; possible D gene TRBD2, 7 bases. V was shortened by 1 base and J by 5 bases, with 17 bases between the two germline ends. The CDR3 totals 16 residues. Per the germline V gene, CDR1 is DFQATT and CDR2 is SNEGSKA (reference sequence). DNA of the CDR3: TGCAGTGCTAGAGGGGGGCAACAGGGACTAACCGGGGAGCTGTTTTTT. Translated, it gives CSARGGQQGLTGELFF.

This clonotype was seen ten or more times. The gene calls are TRBV12-3 or TRBV12-4 and TRBJ2-1, with 9 bases identical to TRBD2. CDR3 length: 16 residues. V gave up 4 bases and J gave up 0 bases; unmatched junction bases: 4. The CDR3 reads CASSSSGGLSYNEQFF. The CDR3 bases are TGTGCCAGCAGTTCCAGCGGGGGGCTCTCCTACAATGAGCAGTTCTTC.

The sample holds many counts of this clonotype. The chain uses TRBV6-1 and TRBJ1-5, with D tentatively TRBD1 (5 bases). This CDR3 region has 15 residues. Trimming took off 6 bases at V and 6 bases at J, with 18 bases between the two ends. The germline CDR1 and CDR2 sequences are MNHNS and SASEGT. DNA for the CDR3: TGTGCCAGCAGCCTCATGATGGGGGGTAGTCAGCCCCAGCATTTT. It codes for CASSLMMGGSQPQHF.

The gene calls are TRBV18 and TRBJ2-5; D is unresolved. V was clipped by 2 bases and J by 3 bases, with 7 bases between them. The CDR3 has 13 amino acids. In germline, CDR1 is KGHSH, CDR2 LQKENI. This CDR3 reads CASSPGIEETQYF. The CDR3 coding sequence is TGTGCCAGCTCACCAGGGATAGAAGAGACCCAGTACTTC.

In its sample, this clonotype was seen many times. The rearrangement joins TRBV11-2 to TRBJ2-7, with D perhaps TRBD2 (7 bases). The CDR3 spans 17 residues. In germline, CDR1 is SGHAT, CDR2 FQNNGV. Trimming removed 1 base at V and 3 bases at J, with 19 bases between. Written as DNA, the CDR3 is TGTGCCAGCAGCTTAGGGGGAGGGGGAAGGGACTTCTACGAGCAGTACTTC. Protein: CASSLGGGGRDFYEQYF.

This chain uses TRBV9 with TRBJ2-3, with D hard to call. Germline V lookup: CDR1 SGDLS, CDR2 YYNGEE. V was cut by 0 bases and J by 2 bases, with 4 bases left in between. The CDR3 runs 13 residues. CDR3: CASSVGPTDTQYF. The CDR3 bases are TGTGCCAGCAGCGTAGGCCCCACAGATACGCAGTATTTT.

This clonotype was picked up many times. This chain uses TRBV27 with TRBJ1-2; no clear D. In germline, CDR1 is MNHEY, CDR2 SMNVEV (reference sequence). The CDR3 loop spans 14 amino acids. Trimming removed 5 bases at V and 5 bases at J, with 15 bases between. The CDR3 sequence is CASSPTNQYYGYTF. As DNA, the CDR3 is TGTGCCAGCAGTCCAACAAATCAATATTATGGCTACACCTTC.

This clonotype was detected many times. The chain's CDR3 is CASGWGTEAFF. The DNA of the CDR3 is TGTGCCAGTGGATGGGGCACTGAAGCTTTCTTT. The chain is built from TRBV19 and TRBJ1-1; D call uncertain. Germline values: CDR1 LNHDA, CDR2 SQIVND (reference sequence). Trimming removed 8 bases from V and 4 bases from J, with 8 bases in between. CDR3 length equals 11 residues.